Sequencing of this T cell receptor (beta chain) was carried out in a study of T cell responses to AZD1222 COVID-19 vaccine. Broader study findings: Mostly white British, mostly female donors; authors suggested clonal diversity may be underestimated. Mapped onto spike, vaccine-associated CD4 TCRs spanned it and were dominant at 160-218 and 743-854.

The repertoire was sequenced with immunoSEQ multiplex PCR; TCRdb's copy has only in-frame clones and lacks some. Of tens of thousands of clones in the sample, approximately 84% were seen once. With regard to this clone: What it binds is unknown.

This CDR3 has 15 amino acids. V was trimmed by 4 bases and J by 4 bases, leaving 16 bases between them. Germline CDR1 reads MDHEN; CDR2 reads SYDVKM. This chain connects TRBV28 to TRBJ2-5; D might be TRBD1 (5 bases). This specimen was peripheral blood, taken on day 0 of AZD1222 vaccination. The sequence came from an adult in good health. As DNA, the CDR3 is TGTGCCAGCAGTTCTCCGGACACCCAGGGAGAGACCCAGTACTTC. It encodes CASSSPDTQGETQYF.